One sample yielded the 25 T cell receptor beta chains listed below, sequenced in a study of control samples from healthy donors and cancer patients. The method was immunoSEQ multiplex PCR; TCRdb's version includes in-frame clones alone and lacks a portion of them. The sample contains approximately 89,000 clones, over 75% of which appear only once. Sequenced sample: blood. The receptor set was obtained from a man between 45 and 60 years old in good health.

CDR3 region: CASSFRQRGSTDTQYF. CDR3 DNA: TGCGCCAGCAGCTTCCGGCAGCGGGGGAGCACAGATACGCAGTATTTT. The chain joins TRBV5-1 to TRBJ2-3, with TRBD2 identical over 8 bases. Trimming cost V 2 bases and J 0 bases; bases outside gene matches: 5. This CDR3 has 16 residues. The germline gives CDR1 SGHRS, CDR2 YFSETQ.

This clone has only a few counts. The chain uses TRBV6-5 and TRBJ1-4, with TRBD1 as a possible D gene (6 bases). The V and J ends lost 0 bases and 8 bases respectively, with 13 bases between them. This CDR3 is built from 15 residues. In germline, CDR1 is MNHEY, CDR2 SVGAGI. The CDR3 region has the DNA TGTGCCAGCAGTTACTCGGGGGCCGGTCGCGAAAAACTGTTTTTT. It encodes CASSYSGAGREKLFF.

The rearrangement joins TRBV5-5 to TRBJ1-1; D ambiguous. The CDR3 consists of 14 residues. Trimming pared 4 bases from V and 1 base from J, leaving 11 bases between. Per germline, CDR1 SGHKS and CDR2 YYEKEE (reference sequence). The CDR3 region has the DNA TGTGCCAGCAGCCTGGGCGGGAAGAACACTGAAGCTTTCTTT. It encodes CASSLGGKNTEAFF.

The chain combines TRBV6-5 with TRBJ2-5, with TRBD1 matching 9 bases. The CDR3 contains 13 residues. Germline lookup yields CDR1 MNHEY and CDR2 SVGAGI. The V segment lost 8 bases and the J segment 5 bases; nucleotides outside the gene matches: 6. CDR3 in amino acids: CASYWTGDETQYF. The CDR3 DNA follows: TGTGCCAGCTACTGGACAGGGGACGAGACCCAGTACTTC.

The V gene is TRBV7-2, the J gene TRBJ2-3; D call uncertain. This CDR3 spans 12 amino acids. The ends were cut back, 4 bases at V and 2 bases at J, with 4 bases in the middle. Germline values: CDR1 SGHTA, CDR2 FQGNSA. In DNA, the CDR3 is TGTGCCAGCAGCTCCTACACAGATACGCAGTATTTT. This codes for CASSSYTDTQYF.

The V gene is TRBV9, the J gene TRBJ2-3, with 10 bases aligning to TRBD1. The junction had 8 bases not matched to a gene; V was cut back by 4 bases and J by 3 bases. Per the germline V gene, CDR1 is SGDLS and CDR2 is YYNGEE. The CDR3 is made up of 16 amino acids. Here the CDR3 reads CASSPPGTGVTDTQYF. In DNA, the CDR3 is TGTGCCAGCAGCCCCCCCGGGACAGGGGTGACAGATACGCAGTATTTT.

The count of this clone is one. The rearrangement joins TRBV7-2 to TRBJ1-1; D may be TRBD1 (5 bases). Deletions cut 1 base from V and 7 bases from J, with 19 bases between. The CDR3 extends over 16 amino acids. Germline CDR1 reads SGHTA; CDR2 reads FQGNSA. CDR3 coding DNA: TGTGCCAGCAGCTTAGACGGTCTCCGGGGACGGGGTGAAGCTTTCTTT. This translates into CASSLDGLRGRGEAFF. The full variable domain, rest sourced from reference TRBV7-2 and TRBJ1-1, is GAGVSQSPSNKVTEKGKDVELRCDPISGHTALYWYRQSLGQGLEFLIYFQGNSAPDKSGLPSDRFSAERTGGSVSTLTIQRTQQEDSAVYLCASSLDGLRGRGEAFFGQGTRLTVV.

V and J are TRBV5-6 and TRBJ1-6, with 9 bases lining up with TRBD1. With 3 bases clipped from V and 8 bases from J, the junction kept 6 bases outside the gene matches. This CDR3 is 15 amino acids long. Germline CDR1 is SGHDT and CDR2 is YYEEEE. DNA of the CDR3: TGTGCCAGCAGCTCCATCGACAGGGGGGATTCACCCCTCCACTTT. It translates to CASSSIDRGDSPLHF.

The rearrangement uses TRBV6-5 and TRBJ1-2, with TRBD1 matching 8 bases. After removal of 6 bases from V and 4 bases from J, the junction contained 7 bases not matched to a gene. From germline, CDR1 is MNHEY and CDR2 SVGAGI. The CDR3 contains 14 residues. The CDR3 DNA reads TGTGCCAGCAGAGAGACAGGGGTGGGCTATGGCTACACCTTC. Encoded protein: CASRETGVGYGYTF.

The chain employs TRBV5-5 and TRBJ1-4, with D uncertain. Germline loops: CDR1 SGHKS, CDR2 YYEKEE (reference sequence). The V end lost 4 bases, the J end lost 6 bases, and 10 bases lay between the germline ends. This CDR3 is 13 amino acids long. The CDR3 DNA follows: TGTGCCAGCAGCCCGGTTTTCGATGAAAAACTGTTTTTT. Amino acids: CASSPVFDEKLFF.

The V call is TRBV6-5, the J call TRBJ2-1; D might be TRBD1 (5 bases). Germline CDR1 is MNHEY and CDR2 is SVGAGI. The CDR3 covers 11 residues. V lost 5 bases to trimming and J lost 7 bases, with 6 bases between them. The CDR3 here is CASSQGNEQFF. CDR3 sequence (DNA): TGTGCCAGCAGTCAGGGTAATGAGCAGTTCTTC.

The chain couples TRBV7-2 to TRBJ1-3; a possible D gene is TRBD1 (6 bases). Trimming cost V 3 bases and J 0 bases, with 9 bases left between them. This CDR3 comprises 15 residues. Germline V gene data show CDR1 as SGHTA and CDR2 as FQGNSA. The chain's CDR3 is CASSFTGFSGNTIYF. DNA of the CDR3: TGTGCCAGCAGCTTTACAGGGTTCTCTGGAAACACCATATATTTT.

This chain joins TRBV19 and TRBJ1-1; D is possibly TRBD1 (6 bases). Germline lookup yields CDR1 LNHDA and CDR2 SQIVND (reference sequence). V lost 4 bases to trimming and J lost 0 bases, with 12 bases between them. The CDR3 is made up of 15 amino acids. The chain's CDR3 is CASSTGGQLNTEAFF. DNA for the CDR3: TGTGCCAGTAGTACCGGGGGGCAGTTGAACACTGAAGCTTTCTTT.

This chain links TRBV5-8 with TRBJ1-2; D call uncertain. V was cut by 4 bases and J by 5 bases, with 15 bases left in between. This CDR3 is 14 amino acids long. CDR1 is SGHTS and CDR2 is YDEGEE in the germline V gene. CDR3 sequence: CASSVSPQIYGYTF. The CDR3 DNA reads as TGTGCCAGCAGCGTATCCCCCCAGATATATGGCTACACCTTC.

The chain links TRBV4-1 to TRBJ1-1, with D possibly being TRBD1 (5 bases). The V end lost 1 base, the J end lost 4 bases, and 16 bases lay between the germline ends. The CDR3 is made up of 16 amino acids. In germline, CDR1 is MGHRA, CDR2 YSYEKL. The CDR3 DNA reads as TGCGCCAGCAGCCAAGGGGACTTTGGGCCTCCCACTGAAGCTTTCTTT. Its protein is CASSQGDFGPPTEAFF.

The chain links TRBV12-3 or TRBV12-4 to TRBJ2-3; D is possibly TRBD1 (6 bases). Trimming pared 6 bases from V and 1 base from J, leaving 8 bases between. The CDR3 has 13 residues. CDR3 bases: TGTGCCAGCAGCAGACAGGGCACAGATACGCAGTATTTT. Protein: CASSRQGTDTQYF.

J is TRBJ1-5 and V is TRBV7-2; no definite D call. Germline assignment: CDR1 SGHTA and CDR2 FQGNSA. The V end was cut by 5 bases, the J end by 3 bases, with 8 bases between. The CDR3 loop spans 13 amino acids. CDR3 DNA sequence: TGTGCCAGCAGCCCACGCCTCAATCAGCCCCAGCATTTT. Translation: CASSPRLNQPQHF. Filled out from reference TRBV7-2 and TRBJ1-5, the complete variable domain reads GAGVSQSPSNKVTEKGKDVELRCDPISGHTALYWYRQSLGQGLEFLIYFQGNSAPDKSGLPSDRFSAERTGGSVSTLTIQRTQQEDSAVYLCASSPRLNQPQHFGDGTRLSIL.

This sequence joins TRBV10-3 and TRBJ1-2; TRBD1 matches 8 bases. CDR3 size: 16 residues. Trimming at V came to 3 bases and at J to 8 bases, leaving 14 bases not matched to a gene. Germline V gene lookup returns CDR1 ENHRY and CDR2 SYGVKD. The CDR3 sequence: CAISDRDRDRREGYTF. CDR3 bases: TGTGCCATCAGTGATCGCGATCGGGACAGGAGGGAAGGCTACACCTTC.

The V and J genes are TRBV7-2 and TRBJ2-3; weak D call: TRBD2 (5 bases). This CDR3 contains 15 residues. Between the trimmed V and J ends, which lost 5 bases and 4 bases, there was a span of 16 bases. Germline-derived CDR1 and CDR2 are SGHTA and FQGNSA. CDR3 coding DNA: TGTGCCAGCAGCGTCGGGTTCTTCGGGGCAGATACGCAGTATTTT. This encodes CASSVGFFGADTQYF.

CDR3 bases: TGCCCCCAGGGGAGGGGCTACGAGCAGTACGTC. This sequence encodes CPQGRGYEQYV. This sequence joins TRBV12-1 and TRBJ2-7; the table names TRBD2, a call not compared with the DNA. TRBV12-1 is deemed a pseudogene. The CDR3 spans 11 residues.

This chain uses TRBV7-2 with TRBJ2-5; TRBD2 matches 14 bases. CDR1 and CDR2 (germline): SGHTA, FQGNSA. The ends lost 4 bases at V and 11 bases at J; junction bases unmatched: 6. The CDR3 loop spans 14 amino acids. The CDR3 reads CASSSSTSGRAQYF. CDR3 coding DNA: TGTGCCAGCAGCTCCTCGACTAGCGGGAGGGCTCAGTACTTC.

This sequence joins TRBV30 and TRBJ1-5, with TRBD1 as a possible D gene (5 bases). This CDR3 is built from 13 residues. CDR1 is GTSNPN, CDR2 SVGIG, per germline (reference sequence). V was shortened by 0 bases and J by 6 bases, with 9 bases between the two germline ends. DNA for the CDR3: TGTGCCTGGAGTGTACCCGGGGCTCAGCCCCAGCATTTT. Its translation: CAWSVPGAQPQHF. Drawing the rest from reference TRBV30 and TRBJ1-5, the complete variable domain is SQTIHQWPATLVQPVGSPLSLECTVEGTSNPNLYWYRQAAGRGLQLLFYSVGIGQISSEVPQNLSASRPQDRQFILSSKKLLLSDSGFYLCAWSVPGAQPQHFGDGTRLSIL.

The CDR3 protein is CASSLERGGDGTQYF. The CDR3 nucleotides read TGCGCCAGCAGCTTGGAGCGGGGGGGAGATGGGACCCAGTACTTC. The rearrangement links TRBV5-1 to TRBJ2-5; TRBD2 agrees at 10 bases. In germline, CDR1 is SGHRS, CDR2 YFSETQ. V gave up 0 bases and J gave up 7 bases; unmatched junction bases: 6. This CDR3 is 15 amino acids long.

CDR3 bases: TGTGCCAGCAGCTTAAAGTTCACAGATACGCAGTATTTT. Its protein is CASSLKFTDTQYF. The gene calls are TRBV7-2 and TRBJ2-3, with D hard to call. The CDR3 extends over 13 amino acids. CDR1 is SGHTA, CDR2 FQGNSA, per germline. Deletions cut 2 bases from V and 2 bases from J, with 5 bases between.

The J gene is TRBJ2-5, the V gene TRBV28; D perhaps matches TRBD1 (5 bases). V lost 5 bases to trimming and J lost 2 bases, with 12 bases between them. The CDR3 length is 14 residues. Per the germline V gene, CDR1 is MDHEN and CDR2 is SYDVKM. The CDR3 nucleotides read TGTGCCAGCAGTCCCTCGACAGAGCAAGAGACCCAGTACTTC. Translated, it gives CASSPSTEQETQYF.